Each of the 19 T cell receptor beta chains below was sequenced from the same sample in a study of cytomegalovirus exposure and HLA in healthy donors. PCR involved 60 Vbeta and 13 Jbeta primers. Method: immunoSEQ multiplex PCR; TCRdb's copy keeps in-frame clones and lacks some. The sample carries about 190,000 clones, approximately 81% recorded once. The sample taken for sequencing was PBMCs. All receptors derive from a man aged 50-59 years in good health and CMV-seronegative.

This clone showed up just a few times. The chain uses TRBV2 and TRBJ2-2; D not resolved. This CDR3 has 14 amino acids. CDR1 and CDR2 (germline): SNHLY, FYNNEI. With 1 base removed from V and 5 bases from J, the gap between germline ends came to 8 bases. The CDR3 reads CASSEGFATGELFF. CDR3 bases: TGTGCCAGCAGTGAAGGTTTTGCGACCGGGGAGCTGTTTTTT.

The chain recombines TRBV7-8 with TRBJ1-4; D is perhaps TRBD1 (6 bases). Germline V CDR1 and CDR2: SGHVS, FQNEAQ. CDR3 length: 14 residues. V lost 1 base to trimming and J lost 6 bases, with 9 bases between them. As DNA, the CDR3 is TGTGCCAGCAGCTTAGGCGGGGGCTATGAAAAACTGTTTTTT. Encoded protein: CASSLGGGYEKLFF.

The gene calls are TRBV5-4 and TRBJ2-1; 8 nucleotides match TRBD2. This CDR3 is built from 15 residues. CDR1 and CDR2 from the germline V gene are SGHNT and YYREEE (reference sequence). V lost 0 bases to trimming and J lost 4 bases; unmatched junction nucleotides: 3. CDR3 region: CASSLAGGLYNEQFF. As DNA, the CDR3 is TGTGCCAGCAGCTTGGCGGGGGGGTTATACAATGAGCAGTTCTTC.

The chain joins TRBV7-9 to TRBJ2-3, with TRBD1 matching 8 bases. With V trimmed by 4 bases and J by 5 bases, 5 bases remained unmatched. The CDR3 has 14 residues. Germline V gene data show CDR1 as SEHNR and CDR2 as FQNEAQ (reference sequence). The chain's CDR3 is CASSSRGLVDTQYF. DNA for the CDR3: TGTGCCAGCAGCTCCAGGGGGCTGGTAGATACGCAGTATTTT. The complete variable domain, with remaining parts taken from reference TRBV7-9 and TRBJ2-3, reads DTGVSQNPRHKITKRGQNVTFRCDPISEHNRLYWYRQTLGQGPEFLTYFQNEAQLEKSRLLSDRFSAERPKGSFSTLEIQRTEQGDSAMYLCASSSRGLVDTQYFGPGTRLTVL.

The chain employs TRBV19 and TRBJ1-5; the D gene is possibly TRBD1 (6 bases). Germline V CDR1 and CDR2: LNHDA, SQIVND (reference sequence). Trimming left V 6 bases short and J 9 bases short, with 12 bases between. The CDR3 has 12 residues. DNA for the CDR3: TGTGCCAGTAGGGACAGCCAGAGGCCCCAGCATTTT. Translating it yields CASRDSQRPQHF. Supplemented by reference TRBV19 and TRBJ1-5, the full variable domain reads DGGITQSPKYLFRKEGQNVTLSCEQNLNHDAMYWYRQDPGQGLRLIYYSQIVNDFQKGDIAEGYSVSREKKESFPLTVTSAQKNPTAFYLCASRDSQRPQHFGDGTRLSIL.

This clone has only a few counts. The chain couples TRBV2 to TRBJ1-4; TRBD1 is a possible D gene (6 bases). Germline loops: CDR1 SNHLY, CDR2 FYNNEI. The CDR3 extends over 13 amino acids. V lost 5 bases and J lost 11, with 15 bases in between. The CDR3 region is CASSIFPGEKLFF. The CDR3, as DNA: TGTGCCAGCAGTATTTTCCCAGGGGAGAAACTGTTTTTT.

The chain joins TRBV4-3 to TRBJ2-7; D gene ambiguous. V was clipped by 0 bases and J by 4 bases, with 16 bases between them. There are 16 residues in the CDR3. Germline assignment: CDR1 LGHNA and CDR2 YSLEER. DNA of the CDR3: TGCGCCAGCAGCCAAGATTGGGCCCGGAACTTTTACGAGCAGTACTTC. Its protein is CASSQDWARNFYEQYF.

The J gene is TRBJ2-7, the V gene TRBV29-1; D possibly corresponds to TRBD2 (5 bases). Germline V gives CDR1 SQVTM, CDR2 ANQGSEA. This CDR3 contains 11 residues. Trimming left V 4 bases short and J 4 bases short, with 8 bases between. The DNA of the CDR3 is TGCAGCGTTGGCGAGGGTTACGAGCAGTACTTC. Translation: CSVGEGYEQYF.

This clone was detected only a few times. The CDR3 loop reads CASSLRPGAETQYF. The CDR3 nucleotides read TGCGCCAGCAGCTTGAGACCGGGTGCTGAGACCCAGTACTTC. The rearrangement uses TRBV5-1 and TRBJ2-5, with D unclear. V lost 1 base and J lost 5, with 12 bases in between. CDR1 and CDR2 from the germline V gene are SGHRS and YFSETQ. The length of the CDR3 is 14 residues.

V is TRBV18 and J is TRBJ2-7, with TRBD1 as a possible D gene (6 bases). The V end lost 6 bases, the J end lost 0 bases, and 12 bases lay between the germline ends. Germline CDR1 reads KGHSH; CDR2 reads LQKENI. The CDR3 is 14 amino acids. The CDR3 reads CASSPGTSSYEQYF. In nucleotides, the CDR3 is TGTGCCAGCTCCCCCGGGACAAGCTCCTACGAGCAGTACTTC.

V gene TRBV7-9 combines with J gene TRBJ2-5; 8 bases line up with TRBD1. This CDR3 is 18 amino acids long. The trim removed 4 bases at V and 3 bases at J, leaving 16 bases unmatched. Germline CDR1 reads SEHNR; CDR2 reads FQNEAQ (reference sequence). The CDR3 here is CASSSRRQGAGSEETQYF. The CDR3 nucleotides are TGTGCCAGCAGCTCCCGTCGGCAGGGGGCTGGGTCGGAAGAGACCCAGTACTTC.

This CDR3 is CASGSQGAGHQPQHF. The DNA of the CDR3 is TGTGCCAGCGGATCACAGGGGGCTGGTCATCAGCCCCAGCATTTT. The chain joins TRBV6-5 to TRBJ1-5, with 9 bases matching TRBD1. This CDR3 has 15 residues. V gave up 8 bases and J gave up 5 bases; unmatched junction bases: 10. Per germline, CDR1 MNHEY and CDR2 SVGAGI.

The gene calls are TRBV30 and TRBJ1-5; D remains unclear. Trimming removed 2 bases at V and 2 bases at J, with 10 bases between. The germline CDR1 and CDR2 sequences are GTSNPN and SVGIG (reference sequence). CDR3 length: 14 residues. The chain's CDR3 is CAWSQPGGNQPQHF. CDR3 in DNA: TGTGCCTGGAGTCAACCCGGGGGCAATCAGCCCCAGCATTTT.

The V gene is TRBV6-5, the J gene TRBJ1-6; 9 positions agree with TRBD1. The trim removed 2 bases at V and 10 bases at J, leaving 3 bases unmatched. The CDR3 is 14 residues long. Germline V gene lookup returns CDR1 MNHEY and CDR2 SVGAGI. The CDR3 loop reads CASSYGTGLSPLHF. CDR3 nucleotide sequence: TGTGCCAGCAGTTACGGGACAGGGTTGTCACCCCTCCACTTT.

The CDR3 is CASSPGTARNQPQHF. The CDR3 nucleotides read TGTGCCAGCAGCCCAGGGACAGCAAGAAATCAGCCCCAGCATTTT. The rearrangement uses TRBV11-2 and TRBJ1-5; 7 positions agree with TRBD1. CDR1 SGHAT and CDR2 FQNNGV come from the germline V gene. J lost 4 bases, V lost 5 bases, and 8 bases had no gene match. The CDR3 is made up of 15 amino acids. Together with reference TRBV11-2 and TRBJ1-5, the CDR3 gives the full variable domain: EAGVAQSPRYKIIEKRQSVAFWCNPISGHATLYWYQQILGQGPKLLIQFQNNGVVDDSQLPKDRFSAERLKGVDSTLKIQPAKLEDSAVYLCASSPGTARNQPQHFGDGTRLSIL.

The V gene is TRBV29-1, the J gene TRBJ1-2; TRBD1 is a possible D gene (6 bases). In germline, CDR1 is SQVTM, CDR2 ANQGSEA. V shed 4 bases and J shed 1 base, with 19 bases lying between them. CDR3 length: 16 amino acids. In nucleotides, the CDR3 is TGCAGCGTTGCCTCAGGACAGAATTATTTTAACTATGGCTACACCTTC. Amino acid sequence: CSVASGQNYFNYGYTF.

The chain carries TRBV11-2 and TRBJ2-7, with 12 bases matching TRBD1. The germline CDR1 and CDR2 sequences are SGHAT and FQNNGV. V lost 4 bases, J lost 3 bases, and 4 bases stayed unmatched. CDR3 length equals 15 residues. The CDR3 spells CASSWGQGAFYEQYF. In DNA, the CDR3 is TGTGCCAGCAGCTGGGGACAGGGGGCCTTCTACGAGCAGTACTTC.

The rearrangement links TRBV6-5 to TRBJ1-2, with D perhaps matching TRBD1 (6 bases). The ends were cut back, 8 bases at V and 2 bases at J, with 9 bases in the middle. Germline CDR1 reads MNHEY; CDR2 reads SVGAGI. The CDR3 runs to 12 residues. As DNA, the CDR3 is TGTGCCAGCGGGGGCAAAAACTATGGCTACACCTTC. It translates to CASGGKNYGYTF.

This chain uses TRBV6-1 with TRBJ1-1, with a tentative D call TRBD1 (6 bases). The CDR3 is 17 residues long. Per the germline V gene, CDR1 is MNHNS and CDR2 is SASEGT. With 3 bases removed from V and 0 bases from J, the gap between germline ends came to 17 bases. In nucleotides, the CDR3 is TGTGCCAGCAGTGATCCCTCCCCAGGGGCCGTGAACACTGAAGCTTTCTTT. Translation gives CASSDPSPGAVNTEAFF.